This T cell receptor beta chain was sequenced for a study of early T cells in non-severe SARS-CoV-2 infection. The wider study: Whole-blood bulk RNA, unsorted, was sequenced, and chains were unpaired.

From germline, CDR1 is LGHNA and CDR2 YNFKEQ. The trim removed 4 bases at V and 8 bases at J, leaving 7 bases unmatched. CDR3 length equals 15 residues. TCRdb re-analysed the 5' RACE reads in MiXCR, keeping a single row per CDR3 protein. The repertoire includes tens of thousands of distinct CDR3 sequences, 5% to 5.5% of them detected once, and about 3.5% sits in the top ten. At least ten counts were recorded for this clonotype. The V and J genes are TRBV4-2 and TRBJ1-4, with 10 bases identical to TRBD1. The source material was whole blood. The source of this sequence is an adult who was a healthcare worker with PCR-confirmed SARS-CoV-2 infection or an uninfected control (not recorded which). CDR3 amino acids: CASSRDGTGEEKLFF. CDR3 sequence (DNA): TGTGCCAGCAGCCGGGACGGGACAGGGGAAGAAAAACTGTTTTTT.